These T cell receptor beta chains were read from a single sample in a study of early T cells in non-severe SARS-CoV-2 infection. TCRdb re-called the 5' RACE reads with MiXCR, one entry per CDR3 protein. This table has about 90,000 distinct CDR3 sequences, about 12% appearing once. The sequencing here drew on whole blood, taken at baseline. These TCRs come from an adult who was a healthcare worker with PCR-confirmed SARS-CoV-2 infection or an uninfected control (not recorded which). Each CDR3 is given with its conserved first and last residue. A D gene is named only where the DNA matches it firmly. A row's size may be missing; if present it is once, few, many or a size class.

J gene,V gene,clone size,D gene,CDR3 DNA,CDR3 protein
TRBJ2-7,TRBV2,.,.,TGTGCCAGCAGTGATGCGGGGTACGAGCAGTACTTC,CASSDAGYEQYF
TRBJ2-2,TRBV5-1,few,.,TGCGCCAGCAGCAGACTATCCTACACCGGGGAGCTGTTTTTT,CASSRLSYTGELFF
TRBJ2-1,TRBV2,.,.,TGTGCCAGCAGTAATGGGGCCTCGGAGTTCTTC,CASSNGASEFF
TRBJ2-5,TRBV12-3/TRBV12-4,few,TRBD2,TGTGCCAGCAGTTTCAGGTCGGGGGGGCCAGAGACCCAGTACTTC,CASSFRSGGPETQYF
TRBJ2-7,TRBV28,few,.,TGTGCCAGCGGGGGCCCCTCCTACGAGCAGTACTTC,CASGGPSYEQYF
TRBJ2-7,TRBV5-5,.,TRBD1,TGTGCCAGCAGCTTCCAGGCCGGACAGGCCTTCCCCTACGAGCAGTACTTC,CASSFQAGQAFPYEQYF
TRBJ2-3,TRBV6-6,few,.,TGTGCCAGCTGCGGGTCTTTCACTGGCACAGATACGCAGTATTTT,CASCGSFTGTDTQYF
TRBJ2-3,TRBV11-3,.,.,TGTGCCAGCAGCAAATCCACAGATACGCAGTATTTT,CASSKSTDTQYF
TRBJ2-1,TRBV3-1,few,TRBD1,TGTGCCAGCAGTTACGGACAGGAAATTAATGAGCAGTTCTTC,CASSYGQEINEQFF
TRBJ2-1,TRBV3-1,.,TRBD1,TGTGCCAGCAGCCAGCCCGGGACAGGGTTAAACAATGAGCAGTTCTTC,CASSQPGTGLNNEQFF